This T cell receptor (beta chain) was captured by sequencing in a study of identical twins. TCRdb re-derived calls from the 5' RACE reads in MiXCR, one entry per CDR3 protein. The sample consists of 1,800,000 or so distinct CDR3 sequences, under 35% of them appearing once. Per the germline V gene, CDR1 is KGHDR and CDR2 is SFDVKD. The CDR3 spans 15 residues. The sequence came from a newborn girl in good health. Sequencing input: cord blood. The chain couples TRBV24-1 to TRBJ2-1; 7 bases match TRBD1. TRBJ2-7 matches the DNA end more closely, so the J call is doubtful. The CDR3 is CATSDDGTAYNEQYF. CDR3 DNA sequence: TGTGCCACCAGTGATGACGGGACAGCCTACAATGAGCAGTACTTC.